This T cell receptor beta chain was documented in a study of cytomegalovirus exposure and HLA in healthy donors. Overall study: In a previous analysis, about 100 million unique TCR beta sequences were found from 150 million to 200 million T cells.

Primers: 60 Vbeta forward and 13 Jbeta reverse. Generated by immunoSEQ multiplex PCR, the TCRdb table keeps only in-frame clones and is missing some. Among 80,000 to 100,000 clones listed, more than 70% were seen once. This sequence originates from a man aged 18 to 30 in good health and CMV-seropositive. The source material was PBMCs.

CDR3 bases: TGTGCCAGCAGCTACCAGCCGGGGGGTGAGAGGGGACGAAACACCATATATTTT. Translating it yields CASSYQPGGERGRNTIYF. The rearrangement uses TRBV7-6 and TRBJ1-3; D is possibly TRBD1 (5 bases). Trimming removed 4 bases from V and 5 bases from J, with 24 bases in between. This CDR3 is built from 18 residues. Germline CDR1 SGHVS, CDR2 FNYEAQ.